The rows below give T cell receptor beta chains drawn from one sample of a study of T cell responses to AZD1222 COVID-19 vaccine. Produced via immunoSEQ multiplex PCR; TCRdb's table is partial and in-frame only. The data contain about 150,000 clones, roughly nine tenths of them seen just once; the ten biggest clones take up over 3%. The sequencing used peripheral blood, collected 28 days after the second AZD1222 dose. The source of these receptors is an adult who received the AZD1222 COVID-19 vaccine. CDR3s include the opening cysteine and the closing phenylalanine or tryptophan. D genes are given only for firm matches. The size field is filled for only some rows; it gives once, few, many or a size class.

CDR3: CASSLWGGRVTEAFF
DNA: TGTGCCAGCAGCTTGTGGGGTGGTAGAGTGACTGAAGCTTTCTTT
size: .
J: TRBJ1-1
V: TRBV11-3
D: .

CDR3: CASSLAGGSADTQYF
DNA: TGTGCCAGCAGCTTAGCGGGAGGGAGCGCAGATACGCAGTATTTT
size: .
J: TRBJ2-3
V: TRBV7-2
D: TRBD2

CDR3: CASSLPLAGGVTGELFF
DNA: TGTGCCAGCAGCTTGCCCCTTGCGGGAGGGGTAACCGGGGAGCTGTTTTTT
size: .
J: TRBJ2-2
V: TRBV11-3
D: TRBD2

CDR3: CASMLGVESYGYTF
DNA: TGTGCCAGTATGTTGGGCGTTGAGTCCTATGGCTACACCTTC
size: .
J: TRBJ1-2
V: TRBV19
D: .

CDR3: CASSLVAGGTGELFF
DNA: TGTGCCAGCAGCTTGGTAGCGGGGGGAACCGGGGAGCTGTTTTTT
size: .
J: TRBJ2-2
V: TRBV5-6
D: TRBD2

CDR3: CASSQTSSFQETQYF
DNA: TGTGCTAGCAGCCAAACAAGTTCGTTCCAAGAGACCCAGTACTTC
size: .
J: TRBJ2-5
V: TRBV7-7
D: .

CDR3: CASSGPSSTDTQYF
DNA: TGTGCCAGCAGCGGTCCATCAAGCACAGATACGCAGTATTTT
size: .
J: TRBJ2-3
V: TRBV5-4
D: .

CDR3: CATQDIALASNQPQHF
DNA: TGTGCCACGCAGGATATTGCGTTGGCTAGCAATCAGCCCCAGCATTTT
size: .
J: TRBJ1-5
V: TRBV15
D: .

CDR3: CASRGTGVLNEQFF
DNA: TGTGCCAGTAGGGGGACAGGGGTCCTAAATGAGCAGTTCTTC
size: .
J: TRBJ2-1
V: TRBV19
D: TRBD1

CDR3: CATSRRTDTQYF
DNA: TGTGCCACCAGCAGACGGACAGATACGCAGTATTTT
size: .
J: TRBJ2-3
V: TRBV15
D: .

CDR3: CASSLKGGEKLFF
DNA: TGTGCCAGCAGTTTGAAAGGTGGAGAAAAACTGTTTTTT
size: .
J: TRBJ1-4
V: TRBV6-2/TRBV6-3
D: .

CDR3: CAWSVSRNNQPQHF
DNA: TGTGCCTGGAGTGTGTCAAGAAATAATCAGCCCCAGCATTTT
size: once
J: TRBJ1-5
V: TRBV30
D: .

CDR3: CAWSGGPGWDQPQHF
DNA: TGTGCCTGGAGTGGAGGGCCAGGGTGGGATCAGCCCCAGCATTTT
size: .
J: TRBJ1-5
V: TRBV30
D: .